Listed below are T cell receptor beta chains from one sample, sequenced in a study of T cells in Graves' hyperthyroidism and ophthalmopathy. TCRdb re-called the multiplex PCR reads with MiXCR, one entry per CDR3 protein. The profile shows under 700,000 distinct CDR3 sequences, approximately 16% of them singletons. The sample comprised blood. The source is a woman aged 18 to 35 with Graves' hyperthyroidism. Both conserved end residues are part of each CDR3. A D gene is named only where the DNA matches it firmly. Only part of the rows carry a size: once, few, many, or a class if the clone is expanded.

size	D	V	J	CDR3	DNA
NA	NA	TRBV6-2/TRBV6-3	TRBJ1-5	CASSPPGQHQPQHF	TGTGCCAGCAGCCCCCCCGGCCAGCATCAGCCCCAGCATTTT
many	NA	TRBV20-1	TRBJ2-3	CSANPGSGDTQYF	TGCAGTGCTAACCCCGGGAGCGGAGATACGCAGTATTTT
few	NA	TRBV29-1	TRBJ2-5	CSALAIQETQYF	TGCAGCGCTCTGGCCATCCAAGAGACCCAGTACTTC
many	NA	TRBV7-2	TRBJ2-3	CASSLADTQYF	TGTGCCAGCAGTTTAGCAGATACGCAGTATTTT
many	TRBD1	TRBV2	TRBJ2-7	CASSELASWTGVVYEQYF	TGTGCCAGCAGTGAATTGGCCTCCTGGACAGGGGTTGTCTACGAGCAGTACTTC
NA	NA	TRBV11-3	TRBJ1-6	CASRGTGSPLHF	TGTGCCAGCCGGGGGACGGGGTCACCCCTCCACTTT
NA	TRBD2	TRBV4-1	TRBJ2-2	CASSQFPSGGRITGELFF	TGCGCCAGCAGCCAATTCCCTAGCGGGGGTCGGATCACCGGGGAGCTGTTTTTT
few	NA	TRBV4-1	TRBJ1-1	CASSQGITANTEAFF	TGCGCCAGCAGCCAAGGGATTACAGCGAACACTGAAGCTTTCTTT
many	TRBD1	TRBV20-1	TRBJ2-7	CSARDEDRADSYEQYF	TGCAGTGCTAGGGATGAGGACAGGGCGGATTCCTACGAGCAGTACTTC
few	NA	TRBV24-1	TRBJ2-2	CATSDPTSTGELFF	TGTGCCACCAGTGACCCTACCTCAACCGGGGAGCTGTTTTTT
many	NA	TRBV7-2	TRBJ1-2	CASSLGGANYGYTF	TGTGCCAGCAGCTTAGGGGGAGCTAACTATGGCTACACCTTC
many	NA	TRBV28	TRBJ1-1	CASSFLPQGGGEAFF	TGTGCCAGCAGTTTCCTTCCGCAGGGCGGTGGTGAAGCTTTCTTT
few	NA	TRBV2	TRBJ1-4	CASGSYQTTNEKLFF	TGTGCCAGCGGAAGTTACCAGACAACTAATGAAAAACTGTTTTTT
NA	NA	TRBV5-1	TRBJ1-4	CASSLDGTGADKLFF	TGCGCCAGCAGCTTGGATGGGACTGGGGCTGACAAACTGTTTTTT
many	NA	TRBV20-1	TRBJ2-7	CSAITVVVQYF	TGCAGTGCTATTACCGTAGTCGTGCAGTACTTC
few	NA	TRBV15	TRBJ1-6	CATSKGADNSPLHF	TGTGCCACCAGCAAAGGGGCCGATAATTCACCCCTCCACTTT
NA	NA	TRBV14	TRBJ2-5	CASSPGGGTQETQYF	TGTGCCAGCAGTCCCGGAGGGGGGACCCAAGAGACCCAGTACTTC
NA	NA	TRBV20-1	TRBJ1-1	CSAFLLGPRTTEAFF	TGCAGTGCTTTCCTTCTGGGACCTAGGACCACTGAAGCTTTCTTT
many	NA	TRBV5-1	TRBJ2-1	CASSAEGYNEQFF	TGCGCCAGCAGCGCGGAGGGTTACAATGAGCAGTTCTTC
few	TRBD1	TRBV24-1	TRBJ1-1	CATSEGWTGRAFF	TGTGCCACCAGTGAGGGGTGGACAGGTCGGGCTTTCTTT
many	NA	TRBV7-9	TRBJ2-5	CASSKDTQETQYF	TGTGCCAGCAGTAAGGACACCCAAGAGACCCAGTACTTC
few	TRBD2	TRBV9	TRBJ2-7	CASSVQSGGATYEQYF	TGTGCCAGCAGCGTACAGAGCGGGGGGGCAACTTACGAGCAGTACTTC
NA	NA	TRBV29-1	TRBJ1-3	CSVDVEGPGNTIYF	TGCAGCGTTGATGTAGAGGGGCCTGGAAACACCATATATTTT
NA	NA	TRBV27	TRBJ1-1	CASSLWGVGTEAFF	TGTGCCAGCAGTTTATGGGGGGTGGGCACTGAAGCTTTCTTT
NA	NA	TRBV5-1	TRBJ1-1	CASSTTVSYTEAFF	TGCGCCAGCAGCACCACAGTTTCGTACACTGAAGCTTTCTTT
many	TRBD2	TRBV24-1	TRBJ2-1	CATSGRERGSYNEQFF	TGTGCCACCAGTGGGCGGGAGCGGGGGAGCTACAATGAGCAGTTCTTC
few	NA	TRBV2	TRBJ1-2	CASRAGLLYGYTF	TGTGCCAGCAGGGCCGGCCTTCTATATGGCTACACCTTC
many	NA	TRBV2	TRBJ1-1	CASMRRGNTEAFF	TGTGCCAGCATGAGGCGGGGGAACACTGAAGCTTTCTTT
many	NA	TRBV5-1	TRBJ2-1	CASSPGDDEQFF	TGCGCCAGCAGCCCGGGGGACGATGAGCAGTTCTTC
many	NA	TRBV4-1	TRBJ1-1	CASSQDRWLNTEAFF	TGCGCCAGCAGCCAAGATCGATGGTTGAACACTGAAGCTTTCTTT
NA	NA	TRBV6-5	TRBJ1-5	CASKFYNQPQHF	TGTGCCAGCAAGTTCTACAATCAGCCCCAGCATTTT
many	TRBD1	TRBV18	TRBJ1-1	CASSDRERTEAFF	TGTGCCAGCTCCGACAGGGAGAGGACTGAAGCTTTCTTT
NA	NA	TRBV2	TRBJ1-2	CASSVGGGGFDGYTF	TGTGCCAGCAGTGTGGGGGGGGGGGGGTTTGATGGCTACACCTTC
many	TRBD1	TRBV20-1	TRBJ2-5	CSGKDREKETQYF	TGCAGTGGAAAGGACAGGGAGAAAGAGACCCAGTACTTC
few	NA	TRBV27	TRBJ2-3	CASSPWGFGDTQYF	TGTGCCAGCAGTCCGTGGGGTTTTGGAGATACGCAGTATTTT
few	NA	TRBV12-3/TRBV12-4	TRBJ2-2	CASSPSGSGGPGELFF	TGTGCCAGCAGTCCCTCGGGGAGTGGGGGACCCGGGGAGCTGTTTTTT
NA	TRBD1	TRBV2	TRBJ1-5	CASSGQGLGNQPQHF	TGTGCCAGCAGTGGACAGGGGCTCGGCAATCAGCCCCAGCATTTT
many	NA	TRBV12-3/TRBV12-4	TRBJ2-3	CASSQPAGYTDTQYF	TGTGCCAGCAGCCAACCGGCGGGCTACACAGATACGCAGTATTTT
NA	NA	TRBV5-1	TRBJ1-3	CASSPLASSGNTIYF	TGCGCCAGCAGCCCCCTGGCGAGCTCTGGAAACACCATATATTTT
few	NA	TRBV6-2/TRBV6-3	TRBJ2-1	CASSLQRDEQFF	TGTGCCAGCAGTCTCCAGCGCGATGAGCAGTTCTTC
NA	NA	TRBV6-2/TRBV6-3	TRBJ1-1	CASRNHKFLEAFF	TGTGCCAGCAGAAATCATAAGTTTCTTGAAGCTTTCTTT
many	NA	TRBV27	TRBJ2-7	CASSGRDYEQYF	TGTGCCAGTTCGGGACGGGATTACGAGCAGTACTTC
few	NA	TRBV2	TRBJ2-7	CASNGFGEQYF	TGTGCCAGCAATGGGTTCGGCGAGCAGTACTTC
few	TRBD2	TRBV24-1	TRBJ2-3	CATGGGATDTQYF	TGTGCCACCGGCGGGGGGGCGACAGATACGCAGTATTTT
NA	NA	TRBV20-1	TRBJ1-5	CSAGTGPNQPQHF	TGCAGTGCTGGCACCGGGCCCAATCAGCCCCAGCATTTT
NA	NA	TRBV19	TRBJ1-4	CASSIGGGLAEKLFF	TGTGCCAGTAGTATCGGAGGAGGGCTTGCCGAAAAACTGTTTTTT
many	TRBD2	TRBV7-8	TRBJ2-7	CASSKKLAGGLSPDEQYF	TGTGCCAGCAGCAAAAAACTAGCGGGAGGGCTCAGTCCCGACGAGCAGTACTTC
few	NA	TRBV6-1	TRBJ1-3	CASSPEYGNTIYF	TGTGCCAGCTCTCCGGAGTATGGAAACACCATATATTTT
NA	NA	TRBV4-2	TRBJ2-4	CASSPRLTKNIQYF	TGTGCCAGCAGCCCCCGTCTGACCAAAAACATTCAGTACTTC
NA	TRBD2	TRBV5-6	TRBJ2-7	CASSLFTALAGVGSYEQYF	TGTGCCAGCAGCTTGTTTACGGCGTTAGCGGGAGTAGGGTCCTACGAGCAGTACTTC
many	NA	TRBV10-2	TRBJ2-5	CASSEVVKKETQYF	TGCGCCAGCAGTGAGGTCGTCAAAAAAGAGACCCAGTACTTC
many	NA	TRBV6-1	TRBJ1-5	CASSEVEWGNQPQHF	TGTGCCAGCAGTGAAGTGGAATGGGGTAATCAGCCCCAGCATTTT
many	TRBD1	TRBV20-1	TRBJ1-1	CSARVPGGAAFF	TGCAGTGCTAGAGTCCCAGGGGGTGCAGCTTTCTTT
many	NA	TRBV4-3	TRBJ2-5	CASSQVGEETQYF	TGCGCCAGCAGCCAAGTAGGAGAAGAGACCCAGTACTTC
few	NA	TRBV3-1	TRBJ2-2	CASSQAPGELFF	TGTGCCAGCAGCCAAGCCCCCGGGGAGCTGTTTTTT
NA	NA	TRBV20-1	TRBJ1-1	CSARAGLNTEAFF	TGCAGTGCTAGAGCAGGACTGAACACTGAAGCTTTCTTT
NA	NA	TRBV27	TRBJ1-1	CASSFSQGEAFF	TGTGCCAGCAGTTTCTCCCAGGGGGAAGCTTTCTTT